This T cell receptor (beta chain) was documented in a study of blood T cell repertoires in COVID-19. The wider study: Samples representing acute and convalescent COVID-19 were sourced from the United States, Italy and Spain.

As originally analysed: It was from reference gene primer amplification that nucleated cell counts were estimated. The method was immunoSEQ multiplex PCR; TCRdb's version includes in-frame clones alone and lacks a portion of them. V, J and clone size derive from that table, while D and trimming were established from the DNA sequence. The data hold under 250,000 clones, with approximately 81% observed a single time. The CDR3 spans 18 residues. The V gene end was trimmed by 4 bases and the J gene end by 1 base; junction bases not matched to a gene: 13. CDR1 and CDR2 from the germline V gene are SGHNT and YYREEE (reference sequence).

The sequenced material came from peripheral blood. The V and J genes are TRBV5-4 and TRBJ1-2; 10 bases are shared with TRBD1. The sequence was collected from a woman at least 80 years old with acute or convalescent COVID-19. The CDR3 sequence is CASSTWRTGGSRNYGYTF. DNA for the CDR3: TGTGCCAGCAGCACCTGGAGGACAGGGGGAAGTCGTAACTATGGCTACACCTTC.